These T cell receptor beta chains were read from a single sample in a study of shared clonotypes between healthy human individuals. Profiling relied on immunoSEQ multiplex PCR, and the TCRdb table lists in-frame clones only, not all of them. Of a few million clones listed, 90% to 96% were seen once; the top ten hold roughly 0.13%. Sample: naive CD4+ T cells sorted from blood. The receptors were gathered from a man younger than 35 in good health. The CDR3 runs from the conserved cysteine through the conserved F or W. A D gene is named only where the DNA matches it firmly. Size tells how often a clone was seen (once, few, many) or the class of an expanded clone, and some rows leave it out.

V: TRBV2
J: TRBJ1-2
D: TRBD1
size: .
DNA: TGTGCCAGCGAGGACAGGGCCAACTATGGCTACACCTTC
CDR3: CASEDRANYGYTF

V: TRBV25-1
J: TRBJ2-1
D: .
size: few
DNA: TGTGCCAGCAGTGAAGCGGGGAGCTCCTACAATGAGCAGTTCTTC
CDR3: CASSEAGSSYNEQFF

V: TRBV11-1
J: TRBJ2-2
D: .
size: .
DNA: TGTGCCAGCAGCGACAGAGCCCACACCGGGGAGCTGTTTTTT
CDR3: CASSDRAHTGELFF

V: TRBV7-2
J: TRBJ2-7
D: .
size: .
DNA: TGTGCCAGCAGCTTAGGTGTGTCCGGGAAGGTGTACTTC
CDR3: CASSLGVSGKVYF

V: TRBV7-2
J: TRBJ1-1
D: .
size: once
DNA: TGTGCCAGCAGCGCAAACTGGGGGAACACTGAAGCTTTCTTT
CDR3: CASSANWGNTEAFF

V: TRBV5-1
J: TRBJ2-4
D: TRBD1
size: .
DNA: TGCGCCAGCAGCCAAGGGGACAGGGGAAGAGACATTCAGTACTTC
CDR3: CASSQGDRGRDIQYF

V: TRBV6-6
J: TRBJ1-1
D: .
size: .
DNA: TGTGCCAGCAGTTACCGCGGACAGAACACTGAAGCTTTCTTT
CDR3: CASSYRGQNTEAFF

V: TRBV5-4
J: TRBJ1-2
D: .
size: .
DNA: TGTGCCAGCAGCCTCGAAGGGGGAACCTATGTGGGCTACACCTTC
CDR3: CASSLEGGTYVGYTF

V: TRBV6-5
J: TRBJ2-7
D: TRBD1
size: .
DNA: TGTGCCAGCAGCTACGGACAGGGGGGGAGCTACGAGCAGTACTTC
CDR3: CASSYGQGGSYEQYF

V: TRBV7-9
J: TRBJ1-5
D: .
size: .
DNA: TGTGCCAGCAGCCCCTTCCATCAGGGACAGCCCCAGCATTTT
CDR3: CASSPFHQGQPQHF

V: TRBV7-2
J: TRBJ2-5
D: .
size: once
DNA: TGTGCCAGCAGCTTAAGAGGGATACAAGAGACCCAGTACTTC
CDR3: CASSLRGIQETQYF

V: TRBV5-1
J: TRBJ2-3
D: .
size: .
DNA: TGCGCCAGCAGCCCCGGTTCAGGGCCTGGCACAGATACGCAGTATTTT
CDR3: CASSPGSGPGTDTQYF

V: TRBV7-9
J: TRBJ1-3
D: .
size: .
DNA: TGTGCCAGCAGCCTAGGGGGTCCTGGGGACACCATATATTTT
CDR3: CASSLGGPGDTIYF

V: TRBV5-1
J: TRBJ2-5
D: TRBD2
size: .
DNA: TGCGCCAGCAGCTTGGCACCGACGGGAGGGAACCAAGAGACCCAGTACTTC
CDR3: CASSLAPTGGNQETQYF

V: TRBV2
J: TRBJ2-7
D: .
size: few
DNA: TGTGCCAGCAGTGTGAACTACGAGCAGTACTTC
CDR3: CASSVNYEQYF